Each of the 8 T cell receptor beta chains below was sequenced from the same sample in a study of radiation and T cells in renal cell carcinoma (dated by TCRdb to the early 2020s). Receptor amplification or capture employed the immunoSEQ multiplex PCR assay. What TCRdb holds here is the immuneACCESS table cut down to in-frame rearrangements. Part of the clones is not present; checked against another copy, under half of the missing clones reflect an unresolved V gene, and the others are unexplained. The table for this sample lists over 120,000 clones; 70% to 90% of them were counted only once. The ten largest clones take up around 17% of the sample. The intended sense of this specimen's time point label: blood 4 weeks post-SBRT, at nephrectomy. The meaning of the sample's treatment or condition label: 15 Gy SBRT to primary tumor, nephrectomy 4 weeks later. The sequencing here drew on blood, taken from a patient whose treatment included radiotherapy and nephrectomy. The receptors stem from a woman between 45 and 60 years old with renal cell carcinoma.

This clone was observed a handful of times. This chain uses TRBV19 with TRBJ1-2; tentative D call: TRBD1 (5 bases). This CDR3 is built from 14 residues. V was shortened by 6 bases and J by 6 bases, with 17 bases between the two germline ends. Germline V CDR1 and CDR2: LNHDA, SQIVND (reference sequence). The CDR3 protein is CASSLGTEVDGYTF. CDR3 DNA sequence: TGTGCCAGTAGCCTAGGGACGGAGGTAGATGGCTACACCTTC.

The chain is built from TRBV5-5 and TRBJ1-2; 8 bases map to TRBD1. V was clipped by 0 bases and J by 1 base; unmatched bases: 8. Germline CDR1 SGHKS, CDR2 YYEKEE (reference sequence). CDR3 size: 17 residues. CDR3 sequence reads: CASSLAGPGQGNYGYTF. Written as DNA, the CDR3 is TGTGCCAGCAGCTTGGCGGGCCCCGGACAGGGTAACTATGGCTACACCTTC.

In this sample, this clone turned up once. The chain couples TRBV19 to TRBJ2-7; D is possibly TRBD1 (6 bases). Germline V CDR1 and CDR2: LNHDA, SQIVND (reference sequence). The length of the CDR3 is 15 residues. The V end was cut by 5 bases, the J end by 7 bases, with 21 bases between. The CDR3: CASSVAGQSLWEQYF. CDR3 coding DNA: TGTGCCAGTAGTGTCGCCGGACAGTCCTTATGGGAGCAGTACTTC.

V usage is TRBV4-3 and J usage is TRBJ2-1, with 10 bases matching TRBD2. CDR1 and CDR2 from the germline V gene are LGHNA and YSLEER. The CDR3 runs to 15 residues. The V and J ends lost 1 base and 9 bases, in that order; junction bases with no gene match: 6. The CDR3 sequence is CASSQVTSGIGEQFF. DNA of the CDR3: TGCGCCAGCAGCCAAGTTACTAGCGGGATAGGTGAGCAGTTCTTC.

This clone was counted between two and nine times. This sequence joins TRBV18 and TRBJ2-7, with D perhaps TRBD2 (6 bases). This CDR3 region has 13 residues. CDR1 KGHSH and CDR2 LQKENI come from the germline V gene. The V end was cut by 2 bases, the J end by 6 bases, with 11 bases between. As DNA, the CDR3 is TGTGCCAGCTCACCAGGGGGAGGTTTCGAGCAGTACTTC. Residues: CASSPGGGFEQYF.

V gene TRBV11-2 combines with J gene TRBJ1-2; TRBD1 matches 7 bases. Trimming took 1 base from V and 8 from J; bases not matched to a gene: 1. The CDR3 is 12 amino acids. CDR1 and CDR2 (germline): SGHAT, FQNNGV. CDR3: CASSLATGGYTF. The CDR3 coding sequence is TGTGCCAGCAGCTTAGCGACAGGGGGCTACACCTTC.

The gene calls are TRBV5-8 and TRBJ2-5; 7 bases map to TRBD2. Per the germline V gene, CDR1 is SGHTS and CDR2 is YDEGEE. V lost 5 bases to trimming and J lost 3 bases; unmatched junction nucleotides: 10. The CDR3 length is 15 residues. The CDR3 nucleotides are TGTGCCAGCAGGGGGAGGGAACTTCAAAAAGAGACCCAGTACTTC. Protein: CASRGRELQKETQYF.

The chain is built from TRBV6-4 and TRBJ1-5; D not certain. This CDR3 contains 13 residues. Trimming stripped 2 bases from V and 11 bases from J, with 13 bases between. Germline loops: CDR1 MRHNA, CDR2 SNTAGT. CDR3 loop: CASSDGPRGAQHF. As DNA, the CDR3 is TGTGCCAGCAGTGACGGGCCAAGAGGAGCCCAGCATTTT.